These T cell receptor beta chains were read from a single sample in a study of cytomegalovirus exposure and HLA in healthy donors. The method was immunoSEQ multiplex PCR; TCRdb's version includes in-frame clones alone and lacks a portion of them. Of 110,000 to 150,000 clones in the sample, around 10% were seen once. The specimen sequenced was PBMCs. The source is a man aged 50 or older in good health and CMV-seronegative. The CDR3 runs from the conserved cysteine through the conserved F or W. D genes are given only for firm matches. Not every row has a clone size; where given, it reads once, few, many or a size class.

V gene	D gene	J gene	clone size	CDR3 protein	CDR3 DNA
TRBV6-5	TRBD1	TRBJ1-2	NA	CASSYGDRDYGYTF	TGTGCCAGCAGTTACGGGGACAGGGACTATGGCTACACCTTC
TRBV6-1	TRBD1	TRBJ1-4	NA	CASRPGQNEKLFF	TGTGCCAGCAGACCGGGACAGAATGAAAAACTGTTTTTT
TRBV5-4	NA	TRBJ1-1	few	CASSLGAGTEAFF	TGTGCCAGCAGCTTGGGGGCAGGGACTGAAGCTTTCTTT
TRBV28	TRBD2	TRBJ2-1	NA	CASRLAGGPQFF	TGTGCCAGCAGGCTAGCGGGAGGGCCTCAGTTCTTC
TRBV30	NA	TRBJ1-3	once	CAWSVPQGWGDTIYF	TGTGCCTGGAGTGTACCGCAGGGGTGGGGAGACACCATATATTTT
TRBV6-1	NA	TRBJ2-1	NA	CASSRSSDYNEQFF	TGTGCCAGCAGTCGGAGTTCGGACTACAATGAGCAGTTCTTC
TRBV5-1	TRBD1	TRBJ1-2	few	CASSLNRGFVHGYTF	TGCGCCAGCAGCCTTAACAGGGGATTCGTGCATGGCTACACCTTC
TRBV7-3	NA	TRBJ2-3	NA	CASSSTGTPQYF	TGTGCCAGCAGCTCCACAGGGACGCCGCAGTATTTT
TRBV6-6	NA	TRBJ1-5	NA	CASRPGNQPQHF	TGTGCCAGCAGACCAGGGAATCAGCCCCAGCATTTT
TRBV25-1	TRBD1	TRBJ1-2	few	CASSDRQGDLYGYTF	TGTGCCAGCAGTGATCGGCAGGGGGATCTCTATGGCTACACCTTC
TRBV28	TRBD1	TRBJ1-1	few	CASSLYRGLGGTEAFF	TGTGCCAGCAGTTTATACAGGGGGCTAGGAGGGACTGAAGCTTTCTTT
TRBV6-6	NA	TRBJ1-5	NA	CASTPPRGESNQPQHF	TGTGCCAGCACCCCCCCACGGGGGGAGAGCAATCAGCCCCAGCATTTT
TRBV19	TRBD2	TRBJ2-3	NA	CASSIGTSGLTDTQYF	TGTGCCAGTAGTATAGGGACTAGCGGGCTCACAGATACGCAGTATTTT
TRBV6-5	NA	TRBJ2-1	few	CASSPRGSSYNEQFF	TGTGCCAGCAGCCCCCGGGGGAGCTCCTACAATGAGCAGTTCTTC
TRBV5-6	TRBD1	TRBJ1-1	NA	CASSLVGAWTGVTEAFF	TGTGCCAGCAGCTTGGTTGGGGCGTGGACAGGGGTGACTGAAGCTTTCTTT
TRBV11-2	TRBD1	TRBJ1-1	NA	CASSLEGTGLNTEAFF	TGTGCCAGCAGCTTAGAAGGGACAGGGTTGAACACTGAAGCTTTCTTT
TRBV6-5	NA	TRBJ1-1	NA	CASTPKPGYNTEAFF	TGTGCCAGCACCCCCAAGCCCGGGTATAACACTGAAGCTTTCTTT
TRBV15	TRBD1	TRBJ1-4	NA	CATSVEGGRGDEKLFF	TGTGCCACCAGCGTCGAGGGGGGCAGGGGGGATGAAAAACTGTTTTTT
TRBV5-1	NA	TRBJ2-5	few	CASTPGETQYF	TGCGCCAGCACCCCGGGGGAGACCCAGTACTTC
TRBV27	TRBD1	TRBJ1-1	few	CANPMRGRLSGSEAFF	TGTGCCAACCCGATGAGGGGGCGCTTAAGCGGTTCTGAAGCTTTCTTT
TRBV28	NA	TRBJ1-5	NA	CASSLLGQGARMGQPQHF	TGTGCCAGCAGTTTATTAGGTCAGGGTGCAAGGATGGGTCAGCCCCAGCATTTT
TRBV27	TRBD2	TRBJ2-3	few	CASRFSGGLTDTQYF	TGTGCCAGCAGGTTTAGCGGGGGGCTGACAGATACGCAGTATTTT
TRBV19	TRBD1	TRBJ1-5	few	CASSWTGYNQPQHF	TGTGCCAGTAGCTGGACAGGGTACAATCAGCCCCAGCATTTT
TRBV7-9	NA	TRBJ1-1	NA	CASSLFPTAEAFF	TGTGCCAGCAGTTTATTCCCGACAGCTGAAGCTTTCTTT
TRBV9	NA	TRBJ1-3	few	CASSPSSALEGNTIYF	TGTGCCAGCAGCCCTAGTAGCGCCCTAGAAGGAAACACCATATATTTT
TRBV19	NA	TRBJ1-2	NA	CASKMREFEGYTF	TGTGCCAGTAAAATGAGGGAATTTGAGGGCTACACCTTC
TRBV5-4	NA	TRBJ1-2	NA	CASFGLSSYGYTF	TGTGCCAGTTTCGGACTGTCGTCTTATGGCTACACCTTC
TRBV7-8	TRBD1	TRBJ1-1	few	CASSWGTGSANTEAFF	TGTGCCAGCAGCTGGGGGACAGGGTCGGCGAACACTGAAGCTTTCTTT
TRBV29-1	TRBD1	TRBJ1-1	few	CSGDRWNTEAFF	TGCAGCGGGGACAGGTGGAACACTGAAGCTTTCTTT
TRBV6-6	TRBD1	TRBJ1-6	NA	CASRTTGGNSPLHF	TGTGCCAGCAGGACCACAGGGGGCAATTCACCCCTCCACTTT
TRBV2	NA	TRBJ1-2	NA	CASKKRGINYGYTF	TGTGCCAGCAAGAAGCGAGGAATAAACTATGGCTACACCTTC
TRBV12-5	TRBD1	TRBJ1-1	few	CASGPWTGLGTEAFF	TGTGCTAGTGGTCCCTGGACAGGGTTGGGCACTGAAGCTTTCTTT
TRBV19	NA	TRBJ1-4	few	CATSRTDYREKLFF	TGTGCCACCTCCCGGACGGACTACCGGGAAAAACTGTTTTTT
TRBV4-1	NA	TRBJ1-5	few	CASSQEPGSNQPQHF	TGCGCCAGCAGCCAGGAACCAGGTAGCAATCAGCCCCAGCATTTT
TRBV29-1	TRBD1	TRBJ1-2	few	CSARQGAGYTF	TGCAGCGCAAGACAGGGCGCTGGCTACACCTTC
TRBV25-1	TRBD2	TRBJ2-5	NA	CASSKATSSDTQQYF	TGTGCCAGCAGTAAAGCGACTAGCAGCGATACCCAGCAGTACTTC
TRBV11-2	TRBD2	TRBJ2-3	NA	CASSLGSAGGPGDTQYF	TGTGCCAGCAGCTTAGGGTCTGCGGGAGGGCCCGGGGATACGCAGTATTTT
TRBV11-2	TRBD1	TRBJ2-3	NA	CASRRYDREIDTQYF	TGTGCCAGCAGACGATACGACAGGGAGATAGATACGCAGTATTTT
TRBV7-8	NA	TRBJ2-1	few	CASSLGGTPVYNEQFF	TGTGCCAGCAGCTTGGGCGGGACTCCTGTCTACAATGAGCAGTTCTTC
TRBV4-1	TRBD1	TRBJ2-1	NA	CASQPGQFYNEQFF	TGCGCCAGTCAGCCGGGACAGTTTTACAATGAGCAGTTCTTC
TRBV20-1	NA	TRBJ2-7	NA	CSARDAGLAYF	TGCAGTGCTAGAGATGCGGGGTTGGCGTACTTC
TRBV6-5	NA	TRBJ2-3	few	CASSYSRDPGDTQYF	TGTGCCAGCAGTTACTCGCGAGACCCAGGAGATACGCAGTATTTT